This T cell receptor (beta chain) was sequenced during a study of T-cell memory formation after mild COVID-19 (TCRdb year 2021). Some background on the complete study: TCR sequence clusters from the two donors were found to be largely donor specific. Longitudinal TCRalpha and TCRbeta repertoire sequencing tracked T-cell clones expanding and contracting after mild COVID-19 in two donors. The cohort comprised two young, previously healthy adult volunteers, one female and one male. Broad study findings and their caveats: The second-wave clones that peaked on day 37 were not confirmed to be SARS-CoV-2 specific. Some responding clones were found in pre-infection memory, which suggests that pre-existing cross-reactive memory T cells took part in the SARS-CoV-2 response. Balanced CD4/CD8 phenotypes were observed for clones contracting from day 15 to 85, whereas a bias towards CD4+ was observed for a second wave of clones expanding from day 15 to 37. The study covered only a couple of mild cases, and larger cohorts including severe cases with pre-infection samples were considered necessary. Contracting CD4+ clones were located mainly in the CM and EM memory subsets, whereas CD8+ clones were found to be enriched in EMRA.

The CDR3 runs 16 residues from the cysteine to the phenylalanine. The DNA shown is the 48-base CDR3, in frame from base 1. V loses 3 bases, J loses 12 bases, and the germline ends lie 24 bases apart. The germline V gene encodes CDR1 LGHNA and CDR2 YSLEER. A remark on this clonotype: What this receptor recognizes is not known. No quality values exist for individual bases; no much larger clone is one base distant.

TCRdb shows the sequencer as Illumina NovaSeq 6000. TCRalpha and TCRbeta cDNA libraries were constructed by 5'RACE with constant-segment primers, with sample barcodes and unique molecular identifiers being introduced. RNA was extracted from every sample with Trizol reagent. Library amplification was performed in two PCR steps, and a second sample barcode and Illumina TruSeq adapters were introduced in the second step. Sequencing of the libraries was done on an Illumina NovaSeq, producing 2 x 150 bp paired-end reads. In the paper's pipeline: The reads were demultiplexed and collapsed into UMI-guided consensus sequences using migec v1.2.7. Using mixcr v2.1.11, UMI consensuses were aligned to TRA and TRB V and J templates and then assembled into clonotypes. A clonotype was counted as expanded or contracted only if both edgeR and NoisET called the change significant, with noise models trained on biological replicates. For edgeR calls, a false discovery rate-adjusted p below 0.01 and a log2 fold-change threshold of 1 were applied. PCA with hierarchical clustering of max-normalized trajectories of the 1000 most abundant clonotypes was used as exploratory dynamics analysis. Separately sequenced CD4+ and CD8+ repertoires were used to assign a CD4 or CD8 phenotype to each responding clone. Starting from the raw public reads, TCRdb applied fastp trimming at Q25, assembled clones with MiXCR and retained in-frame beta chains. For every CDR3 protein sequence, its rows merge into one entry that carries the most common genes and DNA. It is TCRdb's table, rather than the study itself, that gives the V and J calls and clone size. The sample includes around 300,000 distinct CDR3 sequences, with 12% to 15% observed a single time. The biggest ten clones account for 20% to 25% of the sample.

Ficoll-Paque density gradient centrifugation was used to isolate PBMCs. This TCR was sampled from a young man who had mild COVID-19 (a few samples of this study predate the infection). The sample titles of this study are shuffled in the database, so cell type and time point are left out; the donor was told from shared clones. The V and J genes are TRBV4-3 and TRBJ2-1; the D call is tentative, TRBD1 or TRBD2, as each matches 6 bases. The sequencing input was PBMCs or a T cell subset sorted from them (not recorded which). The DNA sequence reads TGCGCCAGCAGCCAGCGAAAGGGCCCCGGGGGCCTGGGGCAGTTCTTC. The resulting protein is CASSQRKGPGGLGQFF.